This T cell receptor beta chain is drawn from a study of T cell responses to AZD1222 COVID-19 vaccine. TCRdb's table, derived via immunoSEQ multiplex PCR, lists solely in-frame clones and lacks some. The sample records some 170,000 clones, 85% to 90% being singletons. Germline V gene data show CDR1 as SGHTA and CDR2 as FQGNSA. Trimming left V 3 bases short and J 5 bases short, with 16 bases between. This CDR3 is 15 amino acids long. The sample in question was peripheral blood, obtained on day 0 of AZD1222 vaccination. The genes are TRBV7-2 and TRBJ2-5; D is perhaps TRBD1 (6 bases). This TCR derives from an adult in good health. CDR3 in DNA: TGTGCCAGCAGCTTGGCGAAGGGACACGGGGAGACCCAGTACTTC. Protein sequence: CASSLAKGHGETQYF.